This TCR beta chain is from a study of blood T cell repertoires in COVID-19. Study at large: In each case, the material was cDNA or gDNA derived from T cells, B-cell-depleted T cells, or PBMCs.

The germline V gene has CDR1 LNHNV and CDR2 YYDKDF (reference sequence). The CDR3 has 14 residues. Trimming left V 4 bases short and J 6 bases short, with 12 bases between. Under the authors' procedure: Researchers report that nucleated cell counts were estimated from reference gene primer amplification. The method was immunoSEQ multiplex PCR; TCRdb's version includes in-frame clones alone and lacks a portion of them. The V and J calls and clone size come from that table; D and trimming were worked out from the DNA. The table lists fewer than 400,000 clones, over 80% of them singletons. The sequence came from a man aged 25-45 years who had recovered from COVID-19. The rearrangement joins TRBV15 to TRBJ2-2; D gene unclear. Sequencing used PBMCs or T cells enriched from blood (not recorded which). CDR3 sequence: CATSISGTPGELFF. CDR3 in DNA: TGTGCCACCAGCATTTCAGGTACCCCCGGGGAGCTGTTTTTT.